A single sample gave rise to the 6 T cell receptor beta chains below, sequenced in a study of T-cell reconstitution after alpha-beta-depleted transplantation in children. TCRbeta library preparation incorporated unique molecular identifiers. One entry per CDR3 protein results from TCRdb running MiXCR on the PCR reads. In the table there are some 400,000 distinct CDR3 sequences, around 20% of which are singletons. Material: PBMCs from the stem cell graft donor, obtained from the stem cell graft. The receptor source for this set is a human donor who donated a stem cell graft to a child with acute myeloid leukemia.

The rearrangement links TRBV6-2 or TRBV6-3 to TRBJ2-2, with a possible D match to TRBD2 (6 bases). CDR1 is MNHEY and CDR2 is SVGEGT in the germline V gene. The CDR3 is 14 amino acids. Between the trimmed V and J ends, which lost 2 bases and 6 bases, there was a span of 10 bases. The CDR3 sequence: CASSYGSSAGELFF. As DNA, the CDR3 is TGTGCCAGCAGTTACGGATCTAGCGCCGGGGAGCTGTTTTTT.

This sequence joins TRBV28 and TRBJ2-3; D is uncertain. The germline V gene encodes CDR1 MDHEN and CDR2 SYDVKM. Trimming stripped 10 bases from V and 1 base from J, with 15 bases between. The CDR3 has 14 amino acids. The CDR3 DNA follows: TGTGCCACCGACTTCGCGCAGGGCACAGATACGCAGTATTTT. It codes for CATDFAQGTDTQYF.

This clonotype appeared a few times. The chain combines TRBV20-1 with TRBJ2-1; D may be TRBD2 (5 bases). Germline lookup yields CDR1 DFQATT and CDR2 SNEGSKA (reference sequence). The CDR3 contains 11 residues. This CDR3 is CRTTDKDEQFF. The CDR3 DNA is TGCAGGACTACCGATAAGGATGAGCAGTTCTTC.

This clonotype was detected ten times or more. The chain carries TRBV29-1 and TRBJ1-2; 8 nucleotides agree with TRBD1. Trimming removed 4 bases from V and 8 bases from J; junction bases left unmatched: 9. Germline loops: CDR1 SQVTM, CDR2 ANQGSEA. This CDR3 region has 13 residues. CDR3 loop: CSVGQTGAHGYTF. The CDR3 nucleotides are TGCAGCGTTGGCCAGACAGGGGCGCACGGCTACACCTTC.

CDR3 DNA: TGTGCCAGCAGCCCCGGACAGGCCCTCGGGTTCGAGCAGTTCTTC. Protein product: CASSPGQALGFEQFF. This chain joins TRBV5-6 and TRBJ2-1; the match to TRBD1 covers 7 bases. CDR1 SGHDT and CDR2 YYEEEE come from the germline V gene. This CDR3 region has 15 residues. V lost 4 bases to trimming and J lost 10 bases; unmatched junction nucleotides: 14.

This clonotype was detected many times. The chain recombines TRBV29-1 with TRBJ2-4; D not resolved. The CDR3 has 12 residues. Trimming cost V 8 bases and J 8 bases, with 16 bases left between them. From germline, CDR1 is SQVTM and CDR2 ANQGSEA. CDR3 coding DNA: TGCAGCTCATCTCTTGACGGGTACATTCAGTACTTC. It encodes CSSSLDGYIQYF. Drawing the rest from reference TRBV29-1 and TRBJ2-4, the complete variable domain is SAVISQKPSRDICQRGTSLTIQCQVDSQVTMMFWYRQQPGQSLTLIATANQGSEATYESGFVIDKFPISRPNLTFSTLTVSNMSPEDSSIYLCSSSLDGYIQYFGAGTRLSVL.